These 17 T cell receptor beta chains were sequenced from one sample in a study of T cell changes during pregnancy in multiple sclerosis. Assay: immunoSEQ multiplex PCR; the TCRdb copy retains only in-frame clones and omits some. The repertoire consists of approximately 49,000 clones, with roughly 92% occurring once and the leading ten covering roughly 0.99%. This specimen was CD4+ T cells from peripheral blood mononuclear cells, taken in the second trimester of pregnancy. These receptors came from a female donor in good health, enrolled as a control in a pregnancy study.

The DNA for the CDR3 is TGCGCCAGCAGCTTGGGATCTAGCGGGAACACAGATACGCAGTATTTT. It translates to CASSLGSSGNTDTQYF. The chain has TRBV5-1 and TRBJ2-3; 9 positions match TRBD2. With 0 bases clipped from V and 2 bases from J, the junction kept 4 bases outside the gene matches. CDR1 is SGHRS and CDR2 is YFSETQ in the germline V gene. This CDR3 is built from 16 residues.

V gene TRBV19 combines with J gene TRBJ1-5, with unresolved D. Looked up from germline, CDR1 is LNHDA and CDR2 is SQIVND (reference sequence). The CDR3 sequence is 15 residues long. The V gene lost 7 bases and the J gene lost 5 bases, with 18 bases spanning the gap. This chain's CDR3 is CASTTQEGWDQPQHF. CDR3 bases: TGTGCCAGTACTACCCAGGAGGGCTGGGATCAGCCCCAGCATTTT.

CDR3 in amino acids: CASSEAGLAGDEQFF. DNA for the CDR3: TGTGCCAGCAGTGAAGCGGGACTAGCCGGGGATGAGCAGTTCTTC. This chain uses TRBV2 with TRBJ2-1; 9 nucleotides agree with TRBD2. Looked up from germline, CDR1 is SNHLY and CDR2 is FYNNEI. CDR3 size: 15 residues. J was trimmed by 8 bases and V by 0 bases; bases with no gene match: 5.

A few counts support this clone. The chain couples TRBV5-6 to TRBJ1-4, with no clear D. Trimming left V 0 bases short and J 5 bases short, with 17 bases between. Germline V lookup: CDR1 SGHDT, CDR2 YYEEEE. This CDR3 spans 17 amino acids. The CDR3 sequence is CASSLALLRGRNEKLFF. CDR3 coding DNA: TGTGCCAGCAGCTTGGCCCTCCTTCGGGGTCGAAATGAAAAACTGTTTTTT.

This chain connects TRBV7-2 to TRBJ2-6; D possibly corresponds to TRBD1 (6 bases). Trimming took 8 bases from V and 4 from J, leaving 6 bases between them. Germline assignment: CDR1 SGHTA and CDR2 FQGNSA. The CDR3 is 12 amino acids. CDR3 sequence: CASQGGANVLTF. The CDR3 DNA reads TGTGCCAGCCAGGGGGGGGCCAACGTCCTGACTTTC. The full variable domain, with the rest looked up from reference TRBV7-2 and TRBJ2-6, is GAGVSQSPSNKVTEKGKDVELRCDPISGHTALYWYRQSLGQGLEFLIYFQGNSAPDKSGLPSDRFSAERTGGSVSTLTIQRTQQEDSAVYLCASQGGANVLTFGAGSRLTVL.

V gene TRBV6-5 combines with J gene TRBJ2-3; D perhaps matches TRBD1 (6 bases). The length of the CDR3 is 16 residues. Germline loops: CDR1 MNHEY, CDR2 SVGAGI. V lost 0 bases to trimming and J lost 6 bases, with 16 bases between them. The DNA for the CDR3 is TGTGCCAGCAGTTACTCCGGCAGGGGAAGGATGGATACGCAGTATTTT. Amino acid sequence: CASSYSGRGRMDTQYF.

The chain has TRBV5-1 and TRBJ2-3, with 16 bases fitting TRBD2. The CDR3 is 17 residues long. Germline trimming cut 4 bases from V and 2 bases from J; bases unmatched to any gene: 4. The germline V gene encodes CDR1 SGHRS and CDR2 YFSETQ. For the CDR3, the DNA is TGCGCCAGCAGCCGCGGGACTAGCGGGAGGGTCACAGATACGCAGTATTTT. Its protein is CASSRGTSGRVTDTQYF. The full variable domain, completed using reference TRBV5-1 and TRBJ2-3, is KAGVTQTPRYLIKTRGQQVTLSCSPISGHRSVSWYQQTPGQGLQFLFEYFSETQRNKGNFPGRFSGRQFSNSRSEMNVSTLELGDSALYLCASSRGTSGRVTDTQYFGPGTRLTVL.

The V and J genes are TRBV25-1 and TRBJ2-5, with 7 bases that match TRBD2. After removal of 1 base from V and 0 bases from J, the junction contained 8 bases not matched to a gene. CDR1 and CDR2 from the germline V gene are MGHDK and SYGVNS. This CDR3 is 17 amino acids long. The CDR3 DNA is TGTGCCAGCAGTGAATCAGTAGGCGGGGGAAACCAAGAGACCCAGTACTTC. It encodes CASSESVGGGNQETQYF.

The CDR3 protein is CATSRDEGSGRLVDTQYF. For the CDR3, the DNA is TGTGCCACCAGCAGAGATGAGGGTAGCGGGAGGCTGGTAGATACGCAGTATTTT. The gene calls are TRBV15 and TRBJ2-3; 10 nucleotides match TRBD2. J was trimmed by 5 bases and V by 0 bases; bases with no gene match: 11. The CDR3 has 18 residues. Germline CDR1 reads LNHNV; CDR2 reads YYDKDF (reference sequence). Together with reference TRBV15 and TRBJ2-3, the CDR3 gives the full variable domain: DAMVIQNPRYQVTQFGKPVTLSCSQTLNHNVMYWYQQKSSQAPKLLFHYYDKDFNNEADTPDNFQSRRPNTSFCFLDIRSPGLGDTAMYLCATSRDEGSGRLVDTQYFGPGTRLTVL.

The chain recombines TRBV28 with TRBJ2-1; tentative D call: TRBD1 (6 bases). Germline assignment: CDR1 MDHEN and CDR2 SYDVKM. V shed 6 bases and J shed 5 bases, with 17 bases lying between them. The CDR3 runs to 15 residues. The DNA of the CDR3 is TGTGCCAGCAGAACGACAGGTTCAAAGAACAATGAGCAGTTCTTC. This codes for CASRTTGSKNNEQFF.

The chain joins TRBV6-5 to TRBJ1-3, with D unresolved. Germline CDR1 reads MNHEY; CDR2 reads SVGAGI. Trimming cost V 5 bases and J 2 bases, with 13 bases left between them. This CDR3 comprises 15 residues. The CDR3: CASSPLSGPGNTIYF. The CDR3 DNA follows: TGTGCCAGCAGTCCCCTGTCGGGTCCTGGAAACACCATATATTTT.

The gene calls are TRBV7-2 and TRBJ1-1; TRBD1 aligns across 8 bases. The CDR3 has 13 amino acids. Germline assignment: CDR1 SGHTA and CDR2 FQGNSA. After removal of 5 bases from V and 7 bases from J, the junction contained 6 bases not matched to a gene. The CDR3 coding sequence is TGTGCCAGCAGCACCCGACAGGGGCTTGAAGCTTTCTTT. Translated: CASSTRQGLEAFF.

V is TRBV11-2 and J is TRBJ2-7; maybe TRBD1 (5 bases). Germline V lookup: CDR1 SGHAT, CDR2 FQNNGV. The CDR3 has 14 residues. V lost 4 bases, J lost 0 bases, and 10 bases lay in between. The CDR3 DNA follows: TGTGCCAGCAGCTCCGACAGTTTCTCCTACGAGCAGTACTTC. This sequence encodes CASSSDSFSYEQYF.

This chain uses TRBV5-1 with TRBJ2-7; D is unresolved. CDR3 length: 14 residues. V was trimmed by 0 bases and J by 4 bases, leaving 11 bases between them. Germline assignment: CDR1 SGHRS and CDR2 YFSETQ. CDR3 DNA: TGCGCCAGCAGCTTGGCCGAGCCGAGTTACGAGCAGTACTTC. Its protein is CASSLAEPSYEQYF.

J is TRBJ1-4 and V is TRBV19; D remains ambiguous. CDR1 LNHDA and CDR2 SQIVND come from the germline V gene (reference sequence). The CDR3 has 13 residues. Between the trimmed V and J ends, which lost 8 bases and 0 bases, there was a span of 7 bases. CDR3 in amino acids: CASLQTTNEKLFF. The CDR3 region has the DNA TGTGCCAGTCTACAGACAACTAATGAAAAACTGTTTTTT.

This chain uses TRBV5-1 with TRBJ2-5; 11 bases are a match to TRBD2. The CDR3 runs to 17 residues. The ends lost 2 bases at V and 5 bases at J; junction bases unmatched: 11. Germline CDR1 reads SGHRS; CDR2 reads YFSETQ. DNA of the CDR3: TGCGCCAGCAGCTTTCTAGCGGGGGGCAGTTCGGGGGAGACCCAGTACTTC. Translated, it gives CASSFLAGGSSGETQYF.

This clone was recorded a few times. This chain's CDR3 is CASSHYRVTGGASGKLFF. CDR3 in DNA: TGCGCCAGCAGCCACTACCGGGTGACAGGGGGCGCTTCTGGAAAACTGTTTTTT. The rearrangement links TRBV4-3 to TRBJ1-4, with TRBD1 identical over 10 bases. Germline V lookup: CDR1 LGHNA, CDR2 YSLEER. The CDR3 consists of 18 residues. V was clipped by 3 bases and J by 10 bases; unmatched bases: 17.